This T cell receptor beta chain appears in the sequencing data of a study of T cell repertoires in cytomegalovirus infection. Study-wide results and caveats: Ex vivo responses were dominated by HLA-C-restricted CMV-specific TCR beta clonotypes. Identification of carriers of CMV plus the relevant HLA was achieved through cumulative public TCR beta family frequency.

The germline gives CDR1 MNHEY, CDR2 SVGEGT. CDR3 length equals 10 residues. Of note for this clonotype: Its target is unknown.

From the reads, TCRdb called clonotypes with MiXCR, one entry per CDR3 protein. The sample has approximately 260,000 distinct CDR3 sequences, roughly a fifth seen once. The chain couples TRBV6-2 or TRBV6-3 to TRBJ2-5; D unclear. This receptor was taken from a human donor in good health (CMV status not recorded). Some clones in this sample may be carry-over from other donors' samples. Sample: cultured PBMCs, taken from culture after CMV antigen stimulation. CDR3 residues: CAGGRETQYF. In DNA, the CDR3 is TGTGCTGGCGGCCGGGAGACCCAGTACTTC.